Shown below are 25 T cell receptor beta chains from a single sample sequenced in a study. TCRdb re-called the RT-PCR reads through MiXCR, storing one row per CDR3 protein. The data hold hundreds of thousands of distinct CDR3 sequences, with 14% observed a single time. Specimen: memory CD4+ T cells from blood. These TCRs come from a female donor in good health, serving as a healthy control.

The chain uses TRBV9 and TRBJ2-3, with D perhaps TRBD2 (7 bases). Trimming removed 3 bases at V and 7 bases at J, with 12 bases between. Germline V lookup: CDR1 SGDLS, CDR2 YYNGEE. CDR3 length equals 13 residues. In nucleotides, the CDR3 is TGTGCCAGCAGCGCAAAGGGGGGGTATACGCAGTATTTT. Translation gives CASSAKGGYTQYF.

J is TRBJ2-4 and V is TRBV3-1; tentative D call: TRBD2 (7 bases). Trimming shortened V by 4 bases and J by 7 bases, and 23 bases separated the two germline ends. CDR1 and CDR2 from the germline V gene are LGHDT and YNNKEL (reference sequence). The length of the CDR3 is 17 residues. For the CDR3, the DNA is TGTGCCAGCAGCCGCACCGAGGTACGGGGGGCCGTGAACATTCAGTACTTC. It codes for CASSRTEVRGAVNIQYF.

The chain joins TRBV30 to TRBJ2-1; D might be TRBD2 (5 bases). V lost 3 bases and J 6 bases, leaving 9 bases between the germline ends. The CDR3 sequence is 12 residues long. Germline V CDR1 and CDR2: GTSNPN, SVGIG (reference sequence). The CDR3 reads CAWRGAPNEQFF. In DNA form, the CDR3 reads TGTGCCTGGAGGGGAGCTCCCAATGAGCAGTTCTTC.

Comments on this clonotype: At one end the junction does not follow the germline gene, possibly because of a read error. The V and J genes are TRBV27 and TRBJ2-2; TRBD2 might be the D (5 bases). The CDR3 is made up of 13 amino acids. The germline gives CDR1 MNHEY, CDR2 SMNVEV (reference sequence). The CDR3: CASSSNPTGDLFF. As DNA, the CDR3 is TGTGCCAGCAGTTCCAACCCCACCGGGGATCTGTTTTTT.

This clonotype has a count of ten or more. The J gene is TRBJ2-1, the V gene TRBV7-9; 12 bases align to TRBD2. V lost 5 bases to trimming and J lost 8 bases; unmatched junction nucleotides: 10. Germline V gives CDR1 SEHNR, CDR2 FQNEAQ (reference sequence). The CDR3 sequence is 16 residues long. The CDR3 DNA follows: TGTGCCAGCAGCCTCGGACTAGCGGGAAACAGGGATGAGCAGTTCTTC. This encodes CASSLGLAGNRDEQFF.

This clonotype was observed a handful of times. The CDR3 here is CASSYLEQGVGQPQHF. CDR3 bases: TGTGCCAGCAGTTATCTGGAGCAGGGGGTCGGTCAGCCCCAGCATTTT. V gene TRBV6-6 combines with J gene TRBJ1-5; 7 nucleotides align to TRBD1. The CDR3 is made up of 16 amino acids. Germline V gives CDR1 MNHNY, CDR2 SVGAGI (reference sequence). V lost 3 bases and J lost 6; bases outside the gene matches: 11.

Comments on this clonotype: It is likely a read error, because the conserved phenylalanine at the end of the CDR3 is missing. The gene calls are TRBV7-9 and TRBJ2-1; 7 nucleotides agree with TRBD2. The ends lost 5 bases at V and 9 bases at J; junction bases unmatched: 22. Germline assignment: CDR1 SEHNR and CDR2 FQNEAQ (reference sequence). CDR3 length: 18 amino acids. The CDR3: CASSLPPRLAGLTSEQFL. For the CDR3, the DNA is TGTGCCAGCAGCCTACCCCCCCGACTAGCTGGTCTTACGAGTGAGCAGTTCCTC.

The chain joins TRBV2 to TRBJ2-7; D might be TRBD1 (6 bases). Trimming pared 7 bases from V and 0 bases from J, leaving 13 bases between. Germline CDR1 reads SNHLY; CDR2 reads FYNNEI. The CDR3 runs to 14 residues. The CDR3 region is CASKGQTSSYEQYF. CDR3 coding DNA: TGTGCCAGCAAAGGACAGACGAGCTCCTACGAGCAGTACTTC. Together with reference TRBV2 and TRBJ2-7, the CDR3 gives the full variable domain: EPEVTQTPSHQVTQMGQEVILRCVPISNHLYFYWYRQILGQKVEFLVSFYNNEISEKSEIFDDQFSVERPDGSNFTLKIRSTKLEDSAMYFCASKGQTSSYEQYFGPGTRLTVT.

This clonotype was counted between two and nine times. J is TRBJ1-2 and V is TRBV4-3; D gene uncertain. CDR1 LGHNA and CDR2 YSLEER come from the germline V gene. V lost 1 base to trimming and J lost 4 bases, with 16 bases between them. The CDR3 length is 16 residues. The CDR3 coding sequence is TGCGCCAGCAGCCAAGGGGGAAACACGGGTGGCTATGGCTACACCTTC. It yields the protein CASSQGGNTGGYGYTF.

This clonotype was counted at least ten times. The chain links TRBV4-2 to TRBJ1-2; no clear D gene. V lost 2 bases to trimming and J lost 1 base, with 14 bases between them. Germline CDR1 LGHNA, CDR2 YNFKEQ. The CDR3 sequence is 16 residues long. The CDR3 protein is CASSQLWSDFNYGYTF. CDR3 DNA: TGTGCCAGCAGCCAATTGTGGTCAGATTTTAACTATGGCTACACCTTC.

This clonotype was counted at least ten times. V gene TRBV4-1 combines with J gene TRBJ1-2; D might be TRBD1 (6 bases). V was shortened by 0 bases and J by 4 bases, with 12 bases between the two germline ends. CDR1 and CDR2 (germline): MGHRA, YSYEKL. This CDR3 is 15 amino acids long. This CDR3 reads CASSQEGRGRYGYTF. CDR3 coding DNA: TGCGCCAGCAGCCAAGAGGGCAGGGGCCGCTATGGCTACACCTTC.

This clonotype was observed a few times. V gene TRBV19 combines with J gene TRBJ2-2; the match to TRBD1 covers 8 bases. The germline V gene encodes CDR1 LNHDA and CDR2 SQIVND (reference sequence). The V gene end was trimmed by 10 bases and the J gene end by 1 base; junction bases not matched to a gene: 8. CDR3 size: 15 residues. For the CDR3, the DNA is TGTGCCACCAACCCCGGGACAGGGAACACCGGGGAGCTGTTTTTT. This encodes CATNPGTGNTGELFF.

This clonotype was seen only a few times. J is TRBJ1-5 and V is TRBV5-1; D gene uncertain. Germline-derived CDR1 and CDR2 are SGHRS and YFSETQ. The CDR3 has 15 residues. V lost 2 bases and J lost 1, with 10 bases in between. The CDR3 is CASSFTGESNQPQHF. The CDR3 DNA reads TGCGCCAGCAGCTTTACCGGGGAGAGCAATCAGCCCCAGCATTTT.

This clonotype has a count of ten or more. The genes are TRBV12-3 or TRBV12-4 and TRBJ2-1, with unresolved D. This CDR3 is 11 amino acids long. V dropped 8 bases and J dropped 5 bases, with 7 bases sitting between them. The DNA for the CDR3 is TGTGCCAGCGGACGGAACAATGAGCAGTTCTTC. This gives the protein CASGRNNEQFF.

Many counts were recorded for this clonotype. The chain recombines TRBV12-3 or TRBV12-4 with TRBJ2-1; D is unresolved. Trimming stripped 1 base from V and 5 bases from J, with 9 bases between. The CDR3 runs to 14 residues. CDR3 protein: CASSLGVADNEQFF. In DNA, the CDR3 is TGTGCCAGCAGTTTAGGTGTCGCAGACAATGAGCAGTTCTTC.

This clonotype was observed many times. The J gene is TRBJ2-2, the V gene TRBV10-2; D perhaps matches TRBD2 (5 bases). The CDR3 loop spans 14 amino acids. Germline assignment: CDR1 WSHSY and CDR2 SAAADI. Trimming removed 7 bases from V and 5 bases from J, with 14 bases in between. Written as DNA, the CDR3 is TGCGCCAGCACGCCTAGTGGACTGACCGGGGAGCTGTTTTTT. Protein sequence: CASTPSGLTGELFF.

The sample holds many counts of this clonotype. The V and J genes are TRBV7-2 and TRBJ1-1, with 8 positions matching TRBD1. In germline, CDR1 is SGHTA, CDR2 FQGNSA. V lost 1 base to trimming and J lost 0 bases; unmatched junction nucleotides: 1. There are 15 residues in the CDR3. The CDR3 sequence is CASSLVTGVNTEAFF. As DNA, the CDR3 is TGTGCCAGCAGCTTAGTGACAGGGGTGAACACTGAAGCTTTCTTT.

In nucleotides, the CDR3 is TGTGCCAGCAGGAATCCCGGGACTAACTATGGCTACACCTTC. The encoded protein is CASRNPGTNYGYTF. The chain combines TRBV6-2 or TRBV6-3 with TRBJ1-2; D is undetermined. The germline V gene encodes CDR1 MNHEY and CDR2 SVGEGT. The CDR3 extends over 14 amino acids. V was shortened by 6 bases and J by 0 bases, with 11 bases between the two germline ends.

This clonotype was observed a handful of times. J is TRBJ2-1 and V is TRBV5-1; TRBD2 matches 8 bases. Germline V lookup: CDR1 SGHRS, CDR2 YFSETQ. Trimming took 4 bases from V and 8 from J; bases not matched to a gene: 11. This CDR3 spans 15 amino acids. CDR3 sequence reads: CASSPPSGGYDEQFF. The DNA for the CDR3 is TGCGCCAGCAGCCCCCCAAGCGGGGGATACGATGAGCAGTTCTTC.

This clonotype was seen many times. The CDR3 is CASSYSRQPNTEAFF. The CDR3 DNA sequence: TGTGCCAGCAGTTACTCGAGGCAGCCGAACACTGAAGCTTTCTTT. J is TRBJ1-1 and V is TRBV6-5; D is uncertain. The V gene's germline CDR1 is MNHEY and CDR2 SVGAGI. The CDR3 runs to 15 residues. V lost 0 bases, J lost 1 base, and 9 bases lay in between.

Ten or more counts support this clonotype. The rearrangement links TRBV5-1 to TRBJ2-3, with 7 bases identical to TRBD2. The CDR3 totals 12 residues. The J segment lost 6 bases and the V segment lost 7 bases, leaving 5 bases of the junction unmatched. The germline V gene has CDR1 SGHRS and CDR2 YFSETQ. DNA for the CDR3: TGCGCCAGCGCGGGAGAGGGGGATACGCAGTATTTT. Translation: CASAGEGDTQYF.

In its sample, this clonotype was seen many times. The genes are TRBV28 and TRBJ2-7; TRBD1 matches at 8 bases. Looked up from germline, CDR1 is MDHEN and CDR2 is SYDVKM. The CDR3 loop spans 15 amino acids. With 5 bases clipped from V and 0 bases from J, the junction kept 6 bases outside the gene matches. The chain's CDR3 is CASSASGGFSYEQYF. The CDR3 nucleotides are TGTGCCAGCAGTGCCTCAGGGGGCTTCTCCTACGAGCAGTACTTC.

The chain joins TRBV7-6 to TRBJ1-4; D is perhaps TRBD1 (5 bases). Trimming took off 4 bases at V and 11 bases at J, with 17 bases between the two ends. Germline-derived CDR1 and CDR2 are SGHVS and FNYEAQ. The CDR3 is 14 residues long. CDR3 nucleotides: TGTGCCAGCAGCTCCTCTGGGGACTCGCTGAAACTGTTTTTT. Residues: CASSSSGDSLKLFF.

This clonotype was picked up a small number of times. For the CDR3, the DNA is TGTGCCAGCAGCAGAGACGTTTCCTATGGCTACACCTTC. Translation: CASSRDVSYGYTF. The J gene is TRBJ1-2, the V gene TRBV12-3 or TRBV12-4; unclear D gene. V lost 6 bases and J 4 bases, leaving 12 bases between the germline ends. The CDR3 has 13 amino acids.

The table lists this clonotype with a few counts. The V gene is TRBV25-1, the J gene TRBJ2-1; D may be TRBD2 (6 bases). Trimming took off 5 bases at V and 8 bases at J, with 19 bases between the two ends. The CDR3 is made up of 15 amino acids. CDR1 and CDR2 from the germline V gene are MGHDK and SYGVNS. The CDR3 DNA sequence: TGTGCCAGCAGTCCCCGAACGGGAGCCAGAGATGAGCAGTTCTTC. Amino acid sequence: CASSPRTGARDEQFF.